Given below is one T cell receptor beta chain in context. Its matching antigen is unknown. From the reads, TCRdb called clonotypes with MiXCR, one entry per CDR3 protein. The sample contains 740,000 or so distinct CDR3 sequences, less than 40% of which appear only once. The sample is drawn from a study of T cell repertoires in cytomegalovirus infection. Study at large: CMV infection plus the matching HLA type was flagged by public TCR beta signatures.

Study-level results: The ex vivo response showed dominance by HLA-C-restricted CMV-specific TCR beta clonotypes.

Germline V gene sequence: CDR1 SGHNT, CDR2 YYREEE (reference sequence). The CDR3 consists of 15 residues. J lost 5 bases, V lost 0 bases, and 3 bases had no gene match. The sequenced sample consisted of PBMCs. V gene TRBV5-4 combines with J gene TRBJ2-2; 8 bases match TRBD2. This clonotype originated in a human donor in good health (CMV status not recorded). Some clones in this sample may be carry-over from other donors' samples. The CDR3 nucleotides are TGTGCCAGCAGCTTGGCAGCGGGAGTAACCGGGGAGCTGTTTTTT. Amino acid sequence: CASSLAAGVTGELFF.